This T cell receptor beta chain comes out of a study of T cells in Graves' hyperthyroidism and ophthalmopathy. What was amplified from RNA transcripts were TCR beta CDR3 regions. HTBI primers drove first-round RT-PCR of the TCR CDR3. TCRdb reprocessed the multiplex PCR reads via MiXCR and lists one record per CDR3 protein. The table lists 300,000 to 350,000 distinct CDR3 sequences, 15% to 20% of them singletons. No progression to ophthalmopathy during 18 months of follow-up defined stable disease. The PBMCs studied were ones that came from 9 to 10 ml fresh peripheral blood. This clonotype was picked up many times. This CDR3 region has 15 residues. Germline V gives CDR1 DFQATT, CDR2 SNEGSKA (reference sequence). With 0 bases removed from V and 6 bases from J, the gap between germline ends came to 14 bases.

The clonotype was recovered from a woman between 45 and 65 years old with Graves' hyperthyroidism. The sequencing sample was made of blood. The chain links TRBV20-1 to TRBJ1-4; tentative D call: TRBD1 (5 bases). CDR3 amino acids: CSARDLGHGDEKLFF. Written as DNA, the CDR3 is TGCAGTGCTAGAGATTTGGGGCATGGTGATGAAAAACTGTTTTTT.